The 18 T cell receptor beta chains below all came from one sample that was sequenced in a study of tumor and adjacent non-tumor tissue in lung cancer. Three rounds of nested PCR, following a modified ARM-PCR protocol, produced the TCRbeta library. TCRdb redid the calling of the multiplex PCR reads with MiXCR, one entry per CDR3 protein. In the table there are 85,000 or so distinct CDR3 sequences, roughly 77% of which are singletons. RNA was extracted from bulk tissue without any cell sorting. More than 3 cm separated this lung sample from the edge of the tumor. Sequenced material: distant non-tumor lung tissue. The source of these receptors is a woman in her forties or fifties with non-small cell lung cancer.

This clonotype occurred a few times. One end of the junction is discordant with germline, which a read error may explain. J is TRBJ2-7 and V is TRBV29-1; D gene ambiguous. The CDR3 runs to 13 residues. Germline loops: CDR1 SQVTM, CDR2 ANQGSEA. The CDR3 spells CSVVSVETYEQYF. CDR3 DNA sequence: TGCAGTGTTGTCTCAGTGGAGACCTACGAGCAGTACTTC.

In the case of this clonotype: One end of the junction does not line up with germline, which may come from a read error. In DNA form, the CDR3 reads TGTGCCAACAGCCCGGGACAGTGCAGAAGCTATAGCTTCACCTTC. It specifies CANSPGQCRSYSFTF. The chain employs TRBV11-2 and TRBJ1-2, with 7 positions matching TRBD1. The CDR3 totals 15 residues. Germline CDR1 reads SGHAT; CDR2 reads FQNNGV.

Concerning this clonotype: In this CDR3 the conserved last residue, phenylalanine or tryptophan, is missing, so a read error is likely. This chain joins TRBV12-3 or TRBV12-4 and TRBJ1-1; D is uncertain. V lost 4 bases and J 4 bases, leaving 7 bases between the germline ends. This CDR3 has 12 residues. CDR3 DNA sequence: TGTGCCAGCAGTTCGGTGAGCACTGAAGCTTTCATT. Translating gives CASSSVSTEAFI.

The CDR3 nucleotides read TGTGCCAGCAGTGTGATGAATCAGGGGAACACTGAAGCTTTCTTT. This encodes CASSVMNQGNTEAFF. This chain connects TRBV6-1 to TRBJ1-1, with a possible D match to TRBD1 (5 bases). Germline V gene lookup returns CDR1 MNHNS and CDR2 SASEGT. The CDR3 spans 15 residues. Deletions cut 4 bases from V and 1 base from J, with 13 bases between.

This clonotype was observed a single time. The junction and the germline gene differ at one end; a read error may be behind it. The chain joins TRBV6-5 to TRBJ1-1; D is undetermined. Germline CDR1 MNHEY, CDR2 SVGAGI. This CDR3 is 15 amino acids long. CDR3 bases: TGTGCCAGCAGTTTGGACGGCCGAACGAACACTGATGCTATATTT. Encoded protein: CASSLDGRTNTDAIF.

This clonotype was counted a few times. The DNA for the CDR3 is TGTGCCAGCAGCTTAGCAGGTAACATGAACACTGAAGCTTTCTTT. This translates into CASSLAGNMNTEAFF. The chain couples TRBV7-3 to TRBJ1-1; D gene uncertain. CDR1 is SGHTA and CDR2 is FQGTGA in the germline V gene. The length of the CDR3 is 15 residues. V was pared by 2 bases and J by 0 bases, with 10 bases between.

The chain couples TRBV5-8 to TRBJ1-1; D is uncertain. Germline CDR1 and CDR2: SGHTS and YDEGEE. The V and J ends lost 8 bases and 9 bases respectively, with 14 bases between them. This CDR3 is built from 11 residues. The CDR3, as DNA: TGTGCCAGGGGCCTTGGGAGGCAAGCTTTCTTT. Translation gives CARGLGRQAFF.

About this clonotype: An end of the junction does not agree with germline; a read error may underlie this. In DNA, the CDR3 is TGTGCGAGCAGCTTAGAGCCGGGGGCGAAGGCTGAAGCTTTCTTT. It codes for CASSLEPGAKAEAFF. This chain connects TRBV11-2 to TRBJ1-1; TRBD1 is a possible D gene (6 bases). The CDR3 extends over 15 amino acids. Germline CDR1 is SGHAT and CDR2 is FQNNGV.

Concerning this clonotype itself: Mismatch with germline at one junction end may stem from a read error. The chain links TRBV6-6 to TRBJ2-3; no clear D gene. Germline CDR1 is MNHNY and CDR2 is SVGAGI (reference sequence). CDR3 size: 12 residues. In DNA form, the CDR3 reads TGTGCCAGTAGTTACGTTCCGGATACGCAGTATTTT. Residues: CASSYVPDTQYF.

Worth noting for this clonotype: The germline gene is not matched at one end of the junction; a read error may be the cause. The rearrangement uses TRBV29-1 and TRBJ2-1, with D tentatively TRBD2 (6 bases). CDR1 is SQVTM and CDR2 is ANQGSEA in the germline V gene. The CDR3 length is 13 residues. In DNA form, the CDR3 reads TGTAGCACCAAGAAGCTGGAGGGAGGTGAGCAGTTCTTC. Encoded protein: CSTKKLEGGEQFF.

The chain recombines TRBV10-3 with TRBJ2-2, with D perhaps TRBD1 (6 bases). CDR1 is ENHRY and CDR2 is SYGVKD in the germline V gene. This CDR3 spans 15 amino acids. Trimming shortened V by 6 bases and J by 5 bases, and 16 bases separated the two germline ends. CDR3 region: CAIRTGSGDTGELFF. The CDR3 nucleotides read TGTGCCATCAGGACCGGGTCAGGGGATACCGGGGAGCTGTTTTTT.

On this clonotype: Relative to the germline gene, one junction end is altered; a read error may explain this. This chain connects TRBV4-1 to TRBJ2-7, with TRBD1 matching over 7 bases. The CDR3 sequence is 15 residues long. Germline V gene data show CDR1 as MGHRA and CDR2 as YSYEKL. The DNA for the CDR3 is TGCGCCAGCGGCCAAGATCTGTGGTCCCGGGACAGAGCCAGCTTC. Protein sequence: CASGQDLWSRDRASF.

This clonotype has at least ten counts. A much larger clone differs from this one at a single base, so this may be a read error. This sequence joins TRBV10-1 and TRBJ2-2, with TRBD2 as a possible D gene (5 bases). The CDR3 loop spans 13 amino acids. Germline-derived CDR1 and CDR2 are WNHNN and SYGVQD (reference sequence). CDR3 bases: TGCGCCAGCAGTAGCCAGATCACCGGGGAGCCGTTTTTT. Protein sequence: CASSSQITGEPFF.

Comments on this clonotype: One end of the junction varies from germline; a read error may be responsible. The rearrangement joins TRBV6-5 to TRBJ2-1; no reliable D call. CDR1 and CDR2 (germline): MNHEY, SVGAGI. The CDR3 sequence is 17 residues long. CDR3 in amino acids: CTSSYSIAPSSYNEKFF. CDR3 DNA: TGTACCAGCAGTTACTCCATTGCCCCCAGCTCCTACAATGAGAAGTTCTTC.

The CDR3 loop is CGSSSRQEGSYEQYV. The CDR3 DNA follows: TGTGGCAGCAGTTCCCGACAAGAGGGGTCCTACGAGCAGTACGTC. The chain is built from TRBV12-3 or TRBV12-4 and TRBJ2-7; D may match TRBD1 or TRBD2 (5 bases each). The CDR3 runs 15 residues.

This clonotype has ten or more counts. The rearrangement uses TRBV28 and TRBJ2-5; D gene ambiguous. Germline V lookup: CDR1 MDHEN, CDR2 SYDVKM. V shed 3 bases and J shed 2 bases, with 10 bases lying between them. This CDR3 contains 14 residues. For the CDR3, the DNA is TGTGCCAGCAGTTTTGGACGGCTTCAAGAGACCCAGTACTTC. Translated: CASSFGRLQETQYF.

Points on this clonotype: This may be a read error: a much more frequent sequence differs by one nucleotide. This sequence joins TRBV14 and TRBJ2-6; TRBD1 might be the D (5 bases). Per the germline V gene, CDR1 is SGHDN and CDR2 is FVKESK. CDR3 length: 15 residues. CDR3 protein: CASSRGFPGADVLTF. DNA of the CDR3: TGTGCCAGCAGCCGTGGATTCCCTGGGGCCGACGTCCTGACTTTC.

Points on this clonotype: The junction departs from germline at one end; a sequencing error may be responsible. The chain joins TRBV12-3 or TRBV12-4 to TRBJ1-2; D unresolved. This CDR3 has 14 residues. CDR3 loop: CASSLPHVNYSYTF. The DNA of the CDR3 is TGTGCCAGCAGTTTGCCTCATGTCAACTATAGCTACACCTTC.